Below, one TCR beta chain is given with its context. Its antigen is unidentified. The data derive from a study of cytomegalovirus exposure and HLA in healthy donors. Study-wide findings and caveats: It was reported that TCR beta sequences correctly inferred the HLA-A and HLA-B alleles for most subjects. CMV serostatus was the sole immune exposure information available. Data from an earlier analysis indicated that most TCR beta V segments were productive either about 87% or about 30% of the time.

The CMV serostatus of this donor went unrecorded. Primers included in the PCR were 60 Vbeta and 13 Jbeta primers. Profiling relied on immunoSEQ multiplex PCR, and the TCRdb table lists in-frame clones only, not all of them. In the table there are about 98,000 clones, under 80% of which are singletons. V was clipped by 2 bases and J by 7 bases; unmatched bases: 14. From germline, CDR1 is SGHDT and CDR2 YYEEEE. The CDR3 sequence is 16 residues long. Sequences were obtained from PBMCs. This receptor was obtained from a human donor in good health. This sequence joins TRBV5-6 and TRBJ2-7; 8 bases match TRBD2. CDR3 DNA: TGTGCCAGCAGCTTCTCCGGGGGGGCCGGTTATTGGGAGCAGTACTTC. It is translated as CASSFSGGAGYWEQYF.